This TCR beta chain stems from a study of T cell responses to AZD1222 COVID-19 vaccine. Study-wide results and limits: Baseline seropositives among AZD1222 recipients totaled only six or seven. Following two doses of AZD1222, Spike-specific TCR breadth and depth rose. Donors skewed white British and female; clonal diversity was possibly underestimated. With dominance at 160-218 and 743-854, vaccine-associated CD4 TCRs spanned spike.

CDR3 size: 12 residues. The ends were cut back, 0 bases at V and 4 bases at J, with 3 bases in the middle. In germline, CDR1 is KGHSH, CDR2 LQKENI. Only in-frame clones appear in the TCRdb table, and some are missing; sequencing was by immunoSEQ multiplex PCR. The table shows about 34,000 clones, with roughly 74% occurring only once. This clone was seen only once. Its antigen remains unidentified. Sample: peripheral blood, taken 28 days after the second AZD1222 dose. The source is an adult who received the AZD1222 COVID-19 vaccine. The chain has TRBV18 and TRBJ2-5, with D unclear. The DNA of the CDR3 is TGTGCCAGCTCACCACCAACAGAGACCCAGTACTTC. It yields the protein CASSPPTETQYF.